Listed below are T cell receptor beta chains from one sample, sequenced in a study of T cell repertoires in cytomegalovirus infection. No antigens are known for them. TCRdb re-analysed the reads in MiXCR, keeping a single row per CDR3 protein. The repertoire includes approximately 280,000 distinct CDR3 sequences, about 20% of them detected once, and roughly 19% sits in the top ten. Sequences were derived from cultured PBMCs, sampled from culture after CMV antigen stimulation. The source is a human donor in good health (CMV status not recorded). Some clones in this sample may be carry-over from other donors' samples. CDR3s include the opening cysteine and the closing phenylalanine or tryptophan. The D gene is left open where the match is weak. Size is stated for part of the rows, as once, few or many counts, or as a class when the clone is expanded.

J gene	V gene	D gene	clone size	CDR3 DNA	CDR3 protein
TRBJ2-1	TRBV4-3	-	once	TGCGCCAGCAGCCCCGGGACGGATCTTCACAATGAGCAGTTCTTC	CASSPGTDLHNEQFF
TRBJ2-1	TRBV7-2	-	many	TGTGCCAGCAGCCGGAGTACCGGCTCCTACAATGAGCAGTTCTTC	CASSRSTGSYNEQFF
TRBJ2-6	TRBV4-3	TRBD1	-	TGCGCCAGCAGCCAAGAACCAGACAGGGTGCCGCTCTCTGGGGCCAACGTCCTGACTTTC	CASSQEPDRVPLSGANVLTF
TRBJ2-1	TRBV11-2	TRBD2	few	TGTGCCAGCAGCCTCCGGATAGCGGGAGGGCCCGGCCCCTACAATGAGCAGTTCTTC	CASSLRIAGGPGPYNEQFF
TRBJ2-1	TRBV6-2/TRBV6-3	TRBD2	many	TGTGCCAGCACCTCTAGCGGTCCGAGCTCCTACAATGAGCAGTTCTTC	CASTSSGPSSYNEQFF
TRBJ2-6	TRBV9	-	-	TGTGCCAGCAGCGTAGTAGGATCTGGGGCCAACGTCCTGACTTTC	CASSVVGSGANVLTF
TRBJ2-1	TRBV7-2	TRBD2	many	TGTGCCAGCAGCTTAAAGGTGACTAGCGGGGGAAATGAGCAGTTCTTC	CASSLKVTSGGNEQFF
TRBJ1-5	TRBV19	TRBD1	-	TGTGCCAGTACTCCCCCGGGTCGGACAGGGGGCAATCAGCCCCAGCATTTT	CASTPPGRTGGNQPQHF
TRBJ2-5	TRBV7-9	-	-	TGTGCCAGCAGCTTAGGAAGGCCGGGACTCACGGAGACCCAGTACTTC	CASSLGRPGLTETQYF
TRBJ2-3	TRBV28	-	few	TGTGCCAGCAGTTTGTCTAGCGTTACAGATACGCAGTATTTT	CASSLSSVTDTQYF
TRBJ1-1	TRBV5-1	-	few	TGCGCCAGCAGCTGGCCGGAGGCCAACACTGAAGCTTTCTTT	CASSWPEANTEAFF
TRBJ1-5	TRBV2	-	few	TGTGCCAGCAGTGAACAGTGGCAGTTCAATCAGCCCCAGCATTTT	CASSEQWQFNQPQHF
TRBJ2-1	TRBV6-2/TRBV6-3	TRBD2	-	TGTGCCAGCAGCCGGGGGACTAGCGGGGTTAATGAGCAGTTCTTC	CASSRGTSGVNEQFF
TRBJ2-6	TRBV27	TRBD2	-	TGTGCCAGCAGTTTTCTAGCGGGAGGGCCTCGATCTGGGGCCAACGTCCTGACTTTC	CASSFLAGGPRSGANVLTF
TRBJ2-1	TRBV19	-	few	TGTGCCAGTAGTATTCGGGGCGAATCTGAGCAGTTCTTC	CASSIRGESEQFF
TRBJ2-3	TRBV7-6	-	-	TGTGCCAGCAGTTCATCTCTTAGCGGAAGAAACACAGATACGCAGTATTTT	CASSSSLSGRNTDTQYF
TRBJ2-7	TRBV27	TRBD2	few	TGTGCCAGCAGTTTGGACTTCCCGGGACTAGCCAGTATGCCTAGAGAGCAGTACTTC	CASSLDFPGLASMPREQYF
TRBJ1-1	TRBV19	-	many	TGTGCCAGTAGACGACAGGACATGAACACTGAAGCTTTCTTT	CASRRQDMNTEAFF
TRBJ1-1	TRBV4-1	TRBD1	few	TGCGCCAGCAGCCACGACAGGGGCGGCGGTGAAGCTTTCTTT	CASSHDRGGGEAFF
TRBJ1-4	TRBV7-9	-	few	TGTGCCAGCAGCCACAGGACCGCAACTAATGAAAAACTGTTTTTT	CASSHRTATNEKLFF
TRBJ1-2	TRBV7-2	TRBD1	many	TGTGCCAGCAGCTTACGTGGAACAGGGGCCCGCCGAGTCACCTACTACACCTTC	CASSLRGTGARRVTYYTF
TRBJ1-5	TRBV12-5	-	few	TGTGCTAGTGCCATTGGAAATCAGCCCCAGCATTTT	CASAIGNQPQHF
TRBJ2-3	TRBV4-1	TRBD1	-	TGCGCCAGCAGCCAAGATGACAGGGGTCGCACAGATACGCAGTATTTT	CASSQDDRGRTDTQYF